This is a list of T cell receptor beta chains from one sample in a study of HIV-infected patients and healthy controls. A single record per CDR3 protein comes from TCRdb applying MiXCR to the 5' RACE reads. In the table there are 7,000 to 9,000 distinct CDR3 sequences, about 10% of which are singletons. Sequencing used blood, obtained before antiretroviral therapy. Every receptor here comes from an adult with HIV infection. Both conserved end residues are part of each CDR3. The D gene is left open where the match is weak. The size entry is marked missing in some rows and otherwise reads once, few, many or a size class.

d_call	v_call	j_call	clone_size	cdr3_aa	cdr3_nt
TRBD2	TRBV5-1	TRBJ2-2	medium-sized	CASSPRGSGRDTGELFF	TGCGCCAGCAGCCCCCGGGGTAGCGGGAGAGACACCGGGGAGCTGTTTTTT
-	TRBV7-9	TRBJ2-1	medium-sized	CASRESDEQFF	TGTGCCAGCAGAGAAAGCGATGAGCAGTTCTTC
-	TRBV28	TRBJ1-1	-	CASKSNTEAFF	TGTGCCAGCAAATCGAACACTGAAGCTTTCTTT
TRBD1	TRBV25-1	TRBJ2-7	medium-sized	CASEKGQGGYEQYF	TGTGCCAGCGAGAAGGGACAGGGTGGGTACGAGCAGTACTTC
-	TRBV6-1	TRBJ2-3	medium-sized	CASSERGTLTDTQYF	TGTGCCAGCAGTGAGAGGGGGACCTTGACAGATACGCAGTATTTT
-	TRBV3-1	TRBJ2-3	few	CASSQVERLSTDTQYF	TGTGCCAGCAGCCAAGTTGAAAGGCTTAGCACAGATACGCAGTATTTT
-	TRBV30	TRBJ1-1	medium-sized	CAWRPRGVGADTEAFF	TGTGCCTGGAGGCCCAGGGGAGTGGGGGCGGACACTGAAGCTTTCTTT
-	TRBV25-1	TRBJ2-7	medium-sized	CASSEYLYEQYF	TGTGCCAGCAGTGAATATCTCTACGAGCAGTACTTC
-	TRBV20-1	TRBJ1-2	few	CYFERQGPNYGYTF	TGCTACTTCGAACGTCAGGGGCCTAACTATGGCTACACCTTC
-	TRBV6-2/TRBV6-3	TRBJ2-1	many	CASRLQSMGNEQFF	TGTGCCAGCAGGCTACAAAGTATGGGAAATGAGCAGTTCTTC
-	TRBV19	TRBJ2-7	many	CASSIMGNPYEQYF	TGTGCCAGTAGTATCATGGGAAATCCCTACGAGCAGTACTTC
-	TRBV6-5	TRBJ2-2	many	CASSSTGTTNTGELFF	TGTGCCAGCAGTTCCACCGGGACAACGAACACCGGGGAGCTGTTTTTT
-	TRBV28	TRBJ2-1	medium-sized	CASSLRGWGYNEQFF	TGTGCCAGCAGTCTGAGGGGCTGGGGGTACAATGAGCAGTTCTTC
-	TRBV18	TRBJ1-2	many	CASSPPLEEGYTF	TGTGCCAGCTCACCACCGCTGGAGGAGGGCTACACCTTC
-	TRBV27	TRBJ2-1	medium-sized	CASSPRDSSYNEQFF	TGTGCCAGCAGTCCGCGGGACAGCTCCTACAATGAGCAGTTCTTC
TRBD2	TRBV7-3	TRBJ2-1	medium-sized	CASSLIGGGVYNEQFF	TGTGCCAGCAGCTTAATCGGCGGGGGGGTTTACAATGAGCAGTTCTTC
-	TRBV4-1	TRBJ2-3	medium-sized	CASSQESRGVDTQYF	TGCGCCAGCAGCCAAGAATCCAGGGGAGTAGATACGCAGTATTTT
TRBD2	TRBV7-3	TRBJ2-5	medium-sized	CASSVLAGTQETQYF	TGTGCCAGCAGCGTTCTAGCGGGGACTCAAGAGACCCAGTACTTC
-	TRBV7-9	TRBJ1-1	-	CASSLDTNTEAFF	TGTGCCAGCAGCTTAGATACGAACACTGAAGCTTTCTTT
-	TRBV30	TRBJ2-7	many	CAWTYPLGEQYF	TGTGCCTGGACCTACCCTCTGGGAGAGCAGTACTTC
TRBD1	TRBV6-6	TRBJ1-6	-	CASSRDRGVSLHF	TGTGCCAGCAGCCGGGACAGGGGTGTATCCCTCCACTTT
-	TRBV7-8	TRBJ1-1	medium-sized	CASYPDPNTEAFF	TGTGCCAGCTACCCGGACCCGAACACTGAAGCTTTCTTT
-	TRBV11-2	TRBJ1-1	-	CASSLVAGARGTEAFF	TGTGCCAGCAGCTTAGTCGCGGGTGCGAGGGGCACTGAAGCTTTCTTT
TRBD2	TRBV4-1	TRBJ2-1	many	CASSQDWRESYNEQFF	TGCGCCAGCAGCCAAGATTGGCGGGAGTCCTACAATGAGCAGTTCTTC
-	TRBV15	TRBJ2-7	medium-sized	CATSKKAAESYEQYF	TGTGCCACCAGCAAAAAAGCGGCGGAGTCCTACGAGCAGTACTTC
-	TRBV30	TRBJ2-7	few	CAGLVSYEQYF	TGTGCCGGCCTCGTCTCCTACGAGCAGTACTTC
-	TRBV29-1	TRBJ2-5	many	CSVDRAQETQYF	TGCAGCGTTGACAGGGCCCAAGAGACCCAGTACTTC
TRBD2	TRBV20-1	TRBJ2-3	many	CSAKELGTSGAADTQYF	TGCAGTGCTAAAGAGCTGGGGACTAGCGGGGCAGCAGATACGCAGTATTTT